This T cell receptor beta chain comes out of a study of blood T cell repertoires in COVID-19. Study background: In each case, the material was cDNA or gDNA derived from T cells, B-cell-depleted T cells, or PBMCs.

The V and J ends lost 11 bases and 9 bases, in that order; junction bases with no gene match: 15. CDR1 and CDR2 from the germline V gene are ENHRY and SYGVKD. There are 14 residues in the CDR3. In the source study's methods: Amplification of reference gene primers provided the estimated nucleated cell counts. Repertoires were generated with immunoSEQ multiplex PCR, while TCRdb's copy carries only in-frame clones and drops some. V and J calls and clone size are those listed in that table; D and trimming were worked out from the DNA. Seen here are 210,000 or so clones, roughly 84% observed once, and the top ten hold 5% to 7.5%.

The chain carries TRBV10-3 and TRBJ2-1; 8 bases line up with TRBD2. Sequencing input: peripheral blood. This receptor was taken from a woman aged 40 to 50 who had recovered from COVID-19. CDR3 loop: CALKAGEGTGEQFF. As DNA, the CDR3 is TGTGCCCTCAAAGCGGGAGAGGGTACAGGTGAGCAGTTCTTC.